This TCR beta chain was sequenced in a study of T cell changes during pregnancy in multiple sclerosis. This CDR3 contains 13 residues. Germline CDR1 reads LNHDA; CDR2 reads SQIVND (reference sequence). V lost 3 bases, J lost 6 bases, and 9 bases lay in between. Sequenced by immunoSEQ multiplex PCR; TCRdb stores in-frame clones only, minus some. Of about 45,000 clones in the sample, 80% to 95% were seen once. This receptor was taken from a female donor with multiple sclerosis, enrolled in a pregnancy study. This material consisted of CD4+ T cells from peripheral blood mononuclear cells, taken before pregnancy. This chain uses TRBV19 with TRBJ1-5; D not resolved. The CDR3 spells CASSMGRAQPQHF. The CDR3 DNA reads TGTGCCAGTAGTATGGGGAGGGCTCAGCCCCAGCATTTT.